A selection of T cell receptor beta chains follows, all from one sample in a study of identical twins. Using its own MiXCR run on the 5' RACE reads, TCRdb lists one record per CDR3 protein. The data hold 550,000 to 700,000 distinct CDR3 sequences, with 9.5% to 10% observed a single time. These data were also filed under a second study, of yellow fever vaccine responses in identical twins.

The material sequenced was PBMCs. These receptor sequences come from a young woman in good health. Each CDR3 is given with its conserved first and last residue. Each record gives: J gene, D gene, V gene, clone size, CDR3 DNA, CDR3 protein. The D gene is left open where the match is weak. Clone size is given for some rows only: seen once, a few or many times, or a class if the clone is expanded.

TRBJ2-5,-,TRBV7-2,-,TGTGCCAGCAGCTTAGGACTCAACCGGGAGACCCAGTACTTC,CASSLGLNRETQYF
TRBJ2-7,-,TRBV7-8,few,TGTGCCAGCAGCACCGGAGGGGGACAGAAGAAAGACTACGAGCAGTACTTC,CASSTGGGQKKDYEQYF
TRBJ1-1,-,TRBV5-1,-,TGCGCCAGCAGCTTGGGCAGGGACTGGAGTGAAGCTTTCTTT,CASSLGRDWSEAFF
TRBJ2-1,-,TRBV10-3,few,TGTGCCATCAGAAGCGGGCCCTCCTACAATGAGCAGTTCTTC,CAIRSGPSYNEQFF
TRBJ2-2,-,TRBV7-2,few,TGTGCCAGCAGCTTAGGCAACCTTCAAAGTACCGGGGAGCTGTTTTTT,CASSLGNLQSTGELFF
TRBJ2-1,TRBD2,TRBV7-2,few,TGTGCCAGCAGCTTAGAGCGGCTAGCGGGCTACAATGAGCAGTTCTTC,CASSLERLAGYNEQFF
TRBJ2-3,-,TRBV27,-,TGTGCCAGCAGTCTCCGAGGGTTGGGGCGGGATAGCACAGATACGCAGTATTTT,CASSLRGLGRDSTDTQYF
TRBJ2-2,TRBD1,TRBV29-1,many,TGCAGCGTTGTAGGACAGGGGGACACCGGGGAGCTGTTTTTT,CSVVGQGDTGELFF
TRBJ2-7,TRBD1,TRBV20-1,-,TGCAGTGGTACGACAGGGCTTCTCGCTTACTACGAGCAGTACTTC,CSGTTGLLAYYEQYF
TRBJ2-7,-,TRBV29-1,many,TGCAGCGTTGGGGCGCGAGGACGGGAGCAGTACTTC,CSVGARGREQYF
TRBJ2-3,-,TRBV7-3,many,TGTGCCAGCAGCTTAAACATAGGGTTATCACCTATAGATACGCAGTATTTT,CASSLNIGLSPIDTQYF
TRBJ2-1,TRBD2,TRBV5-5,many,TGTGCCAGCAGCTTGAGGCTAGCGGGAGAGTGGGGCTATGAGCAGTTCTTC,CASSLRLAGEWGYEQFF
TRBJ2-7,-,TRBV20-1,many,TGCAGTGCTAGCGGATTGGGGTCTGAGAGCTCCTACGAGCAGTACTTC,CSASGLGSESSYEQYF
TRBJ2-3,-,TRBV7-3,many,TGTGCCAGCAGCTTGGGGAGGGGACAGGATACGCAGTATTTT,CASSLGRGQDTQYF
TRBJ1-2,-,TRBV6-1,few,TGTGCCAGCAGTGAGGTTGACAGCTTCTATGGCTACACCTTC,CASSEVDSFYGYTF
TRBJ2-4,TRBD2,TRBV7-2,-,TGTGCCAGCAGCGAGGGACTAGCGGGAGGGCCTCGCTATATTCAGTACTTC,CASSEGLAGGPRYIQYF
TRBJ2-7,TRBD2,TRBV6-1,-,TGTGCCAGCAGTGGCGCGACTAGCGGGAGCTCCTACGAGCAGTACTTC,CASSGATSGSSYEQYF
TRBJ1-6,TRBD1,TRBV10-3,many,TGTGCCATCAGTGAAAGGTTGGGGACAGGCGCTTCACCCCTCCACTTT,CAISERLGTGASPLHF
TRBJ2-1,TRBD2,TRBV10-2,many,TGCGCCAGCAGTGAGTTCGGACTAGTCTCCTACAATGAGCAGTTCTTC,CASSEFGLVSYNEQFF
TRBJ1-1,-,TRBV7-9,-,TGTGCCAGCAGCTTCTCCACGAACACTGAAGCTTTCTTT,CASSFSTNTEAFF
TRBJ2-1,TRBD2,TRBV6-5,-,TGTGCCAGCAGTTTAGCGGGAGTCAGTGAGCAGTTCTTC,CASSLAGVSEQFF
TRBJ2-1,TRBD2,TRBV20-1,-,TGCAGTGCTAGTGGAACTAGCGGGGGGTACTACAATGAGCAGTTCTTC,CSASGTSGGYYNEQFF
TRBJ2-3,-,TRBV20-1,few,TGCAGTGCTCGGGACACCACAGATACGCAGTATTTT,CSARDTTDTQYF
TRBJ2-7,TRBD2,TRBV10-1,many,TGCGCCAGCGGAACTAGCGGGAGTTACGAGCAGTACTTC,CASGTSGSYEQYF
TRBJ2-4,-,TRBV27,-,TGTGCCAGCGGTGAGAGGGCCGACGGAAACATTCAGTACTTC,CASGERADGNIQYF
TRBJ2-1,TRBD2,TRBV14,-,TGTGCCAGCAGCCATGCGGGGGGGCCGGGCAATGAGCAGTTCTTC,CASSHAGGPGNEQFF
TRBJ2-1,-,TRBV12-3/TRBV12-4,many,TGTGCCAGCAGTTTAGCCCAATACAATGAGCAGTTCTTC,CASSLAQYNEQFF
TRBJ1-1,TRBD1,TRBV28,-,TGTGCCAGCGTGACAGGGGCAATGAACACTGAAGCTTTCTTT,CASVTGAMNTEAFF
TRBJ2-1,TRBD2,TRBV5-4,-,TGTGCCAGCAGCGAAAGGGGAGGGTGGTACAGAGACAACGAGCAGTTCTTC,CASSERGGWYRDNEQFF
TRBJ2-7,-,TRBV6-5,-,TGTGCCAGCAGTTACCGGTTTGGCGATTCCTACGAGCAGTACTTC,CASSYRFGDSYEQYF
TRBJ2-7,-,TRBV11-3,few,TGTGCCAGCAGCTTAAAAGGGTCAACGTACGAGCAGTACTTC,CASSLKGSTYEQYF
TRBJ2-1,-,TRBV27,once,TGTGCCAGCAGACGGACTCTGGGAGTCAATGAGCAGTTCTTC,CASRRTLGVNEQFF
TRBJ2-7,TRBD2,TRBV12-3/TRBV12-4,-,TGTGCCAGCAGGGGACTAGCGGGAGCGTACGAGCAGTACTTC,CASRGLAGAYEQYF
TRBJ2-1,TRBD2,TRBV7-2,few,TGTGCCAGCAGACCGCGACTAGCCTCCTACAATGAGCAGTTCTTC,CASRPRLASYNEQFF
TRBJ2-3,-,TRBV7-9,few,TGTGCCAGCAGCTCAGATCTTTATGAAACGCAGTATTTT,CASSSDLYETQYF
TRBJ2-3,TRBD2,TRBV20-1,many,TGCAGTGCTAGAGTAACTAGCGGGAGCTACACAGATACGCAGTATTTT,CSARVTSGSYTDTQYF
TRBJ2-1,-,TRBV20-1,few,TGCAGTGCTAGAGATGGCCGGGGGCCATACAATGAGCAGTTCTTC,CSARDGRGPYNEQFF
TRBJ2-7,-,TRBV6-1,-,TGTGCCAGCAGTATCAGCGGACCCAGCTCCTACGAGCAGTACTTC,CASSISGPSSYEQYF
TRBJ2-1,TRBD1,TRBV19,-,TGTGCCAGTAGTATGTTTCGGACAGGGGGGCTATACAATGAGCAGTTCTTC,CASSMFRTGGLYNEQFF
TRBJ2-7,TRBD2,TRBV7-9,many,TGTGCCAGCGGTGGTGATAATAGCGGGAGGGTGGTATACGAGCAGTACTTC,CASGGDNSGRVVYEQYF
TRBJ2-2,-,TRBV5-5,few,TGTGCCAGCAGCTTTCCTCTGTCCGGACGGGGCACCGGGGAGCTGTTTTTT,CASSFPLSGRGTGELFF
TRBJ2-2,-,TRBV14,-,TGTGCCAGCCGGGTTCAGGACACCGGGGAGCTGTTTTTT,CASRVQDTGELFF
TRBJ2-1,-,TRBV7-9,few,TGTGCCAGCAGCCCACCCGGGACCAGCCTCTACAATGAGCAGTTCTTC,CASSPPGTSLYNEQFF
TRBJ2-7,TRBD2,TRBV20-1,-,TGCAGTGCCACTCCTTCATTACAGGCGGGGGTCCACGAGCAGTACTTC,CSATPSLQAGVHEQYF
TRBJ2-7,-,TRBV20-1,few,TGCAGTGCTAGGAACCCCATTACTCTAGTGGGCGAGCAGTACTTC,CSARNPITLVGEQYF
TRBJ2-7,TRBD1,TRBV6-1,few,TGTGCCAGGCATCGGGACAGGCACGTCGAGCAGTACTTC,CARHRDRHVEQYF
TRBJ2-7,-,TRBV27,many,TGTGCCAGCAGTTTGAAACAGGGGGGGAGCGAGCAGTACTTC,CASSLKQGGSEQYF
TRBJ2-3,-,TRBV5-1,many,TGCGCCAGCAGCTCTCAATTGGCAGATACGCAGTATTTT,CASSSQLADTQYF
TRBJ2-7,-,TRBV20-1,few,TGCAGTGCTAGAGCTGGGGGCTTCAACTACGAGCAGTACTTC,CSARAGGFNYEQYF